Reported below is one T cell receptor beta chain. This clone's antigen is unknown. No much larger clonotype is one base removed from it; base qualities were not supplied. This sample is part of a study of blood T cell repertoires in COVID-19 (dated by TCRdb to the early 2020s). General notes on the study: Collaborator samples came from the United States, Italy and Spain and covered acute and convalescent phases of COVID-19. Where available, HLA class I and class II types were obtained from metadata supplied by the sample provider rather than from assay-based typing. Deeply sampled blood TCRbeta repertoires from subjects exposed to, actively infected with, or recovered from COVID-19 were included in the dataset. Sample metadata almost always included a de-identified subject ID, COVID-19 status, age in years and sex. The samples were drawn from two sources: the first 160 participants of the ongoing ImmuneRACE study, and some 1,300 subjects contributed by 6 global collaborators. The repertoires were released in a freely available public database intended as a resource for research on the immune response to SARS-CoV-2. The material from the prospective study consisted of cDNA or gDNA derived from T cells, B-cell-depleted T cells, or PBMCs. Overall study outcomes, separate from this receptor: The quantity of clinical and demographic metadata differed by source and by participant and was supplied without curation.

TCRbeta CDR3 regions were amplified from genomic DNA using the immunoSEQ Assay, a bias-controlled multiplex PCR. Concerning the study's data processing: The number of nucleated cells in each sample was estimated from the amplification of reference gene primers within the assay. Sequence reads were collapsed and filtered to measure the absolute abundance of every unique TCRbeta CDR3 rearrangement. Productive Simpson clonality was computed per sample as the square root of Simpson's diversity index over productive rearrangements. The immuneACCESS repertoire file appears here via TCRdb, limited to in-frame rearrangements. These files lack a portion of the clones; in checked studies, under half of the deficit traces to unresolved V genes, and the cause of the others is not known. V, J and clone size are those of that table, while D and trimming were read from the DNA. This sample has roughly 240,000 clones in its table, and approximately 85% of those were observed once. The ten largest clones add up to about 4.8% of the sample.

Collaborating institutions collected whole blood in K2EDTA tubes following their own protocols. For TCRbeta analysis, collaborators shipped samples as frozen whole blood, isolated PBMCs, or DNA extracted from either of those sample types. CDR1 SEHNR and CDR2 FQNEAQ are derived from the germline V gene (reference sequence). The CDR3 runs 13 amino acids, cysteine and phenylalanine included. Only the CDR3 portion is preserved as DNA: 39 bases, with reading frame beginning at the first base. The V end loses 0 bases and the J end loses 3 bases, and a stretch of 6 bases separates them. This sequence was found in a woman aged 65 to 85 with acute or convalescent COVID-19. Recombination joined TRBV7-9 with TRBJ2-7; tentative D gene TRBD1, with 5 bases matching. Sample: peripheral blood. The CDR3 has the sequence CASSLAQDYEQYF. The nucleotide sequence is given as TGTGCCAGCAGCTTAGCACAGGACTACGAGCAGTACTTC.